A single T cell receptor beta chain is shown here with its context. This clonotype was seen ten or more times. There is no known antigen for this receptor. Per-nucleotide qualities are absent, and no much larger clonotype sits a single base away. The cysteine opens and the phenylalanine closes a CDR3 of 15 amino acids. The retained sequence is limited to the CDR3, 45 bases, with the frame set at the first base. At the junction V is shortened by 7 bases and J by 5 bases; bases outside the gene matches: 13. Stable hyperthyroidism was defined as no progression to ophthalmopathy within 18 months of follow-up. Hyperthyroidism patients were newly diagnosed, with disease duration under 2 months, and aged 18 to 65 years. Patients with other autoimmune diseases, uncontrolled infections, pregnancy or lactation were excluded. Clinical symptoms, serum thyroxine, TRAb, thyroid ultrasound and orbital computed tomography formed the basis of the diagnosis. Using Ficoll-Paque density gradient centrifugation, PBMCs were isolated from 9.5 to 10 ml of fresh peripheral blood. Total RNA was extracted with Trizol reagent and quality-checked on an Agilent 2100 Bioanalyzer.

The record originates from a study of Graves' ophthalmopathy and Graves' hyperthyroidism (dated by TCRdb to about 2018). Looking at the study overall: Peripheral blood was collected at initial diagnosis, prior to any treatment. TCR beta repertoire signatures were used to distinguish Graves' ophthalmopathy from Graves' hyperthyroidism and to predict progression to ophthalmopathy. In total, 135 blood samples were TCR-sequenced: approximately 42 ophthalmopathy, approximately 80 hyperthyroidism and about 17 hyperthyroidism-to-ophthalmopathy patients. To explore V-J signatures that separate ophthalmopathy from hyperthyroidism, a discovery set of 95 to 100 patients was enrolled, consisting of 43 with ophthalmopathy and roughly 57 with stable hyperthyroidism. The independent validation cohort included approximately 19 hyperthyroidism patients plus 17 patients who later progressed from hyperthyroidism to ophthalmopathy. In over 5 hyperthyroidism patients, the T-cell repertoire of thyroid tissue was compared with the T-cell repertoire of blood. Following sampling, methimazole starting at 30 mg daily was administered to hyperthyroidism patients, and high-dose intravenous methylprednisolone was administered to ophthalmopathy patients. The 75 to 100 discovery patients were randomly split 7:3 into training and test sets. On the study overall, not on this receptor specifically: Sample size was not predetermined statistically, and investigators were not blinded to group allocation. Ophthalmopathy was separated from stable hyperthyroidism by the 13-signature model with more than 85% sensitivity and around 81% specificity in cross-validation and with 80%/75% in the test set. In validation, the model predicted ophthalmopathy progression with more than 70% sensitivity and approximately 72% specificity; around twelve predicted patients were CT-confirmed with GO in a median of 6.5 months. Most expanded thyroid clonotypes with frequency above 0.001 were also detected in blood, suggesting blood repertoires may reflect the thyroid immune response.

TCR beta CDR3 regions were amplified from RNA transcripts for repertoire sequencing. A first-round RT-PCR used HTBI primers with the Qiagen OneStep RT-PCR kit, followed by a second-round multiplex PCR, size selection and purification. Sequencing of the libraries was carried out on an Illumina HiSeq2000 in paired-end mode with 100 bp reads. The paper's processing steps were these. SOAPnuke was used to process the reads, throwing out any read that had adapters, had uncalled bases, had a mean Phred below 15, or lacked an exact constant-primer or identifier match. High-quality paired reads were merged with COPE v1.2.5. Unique nucleotide sequences were defined as clonotypes and aligned to IMGT TRB V, D and J references using MiTCR v1.1. The analysis was limited to V-J combinations with a frequency above 0.0001, which together covered roughly 99% of the repertoires. For each V-J combination, a TCR clonal expansion and chaos score was defined as the ratio of F50 clonal expansion to chaos observed in the TCRdist matrix. Features were reduced by Welch's t-statistics and random forest to about a dozen V-J combinations, which fed a naive Bayes classifier. The similarity between thyroid and blood repertoires was quantified using the Morisita-Horn index. TCRdb cleaned the public reads at Q25 with fastp, built clones with MiXCR and kept in-frame beta chains. Rows with one shared CDR3 protein collapse into an entry with the most common genes and DNA. TCRdb assigned the V and J calls; the authors' analysis was not used. Recorded for this sample are 680,000 or so distinct CDR3 sequences; about 20% of them occurred a single time. In total, the top ten clones hold around 6.9% of the sample.

Recombination joined TRBV12-3 or TRBV12-4 with TRBJ1-1; the junction holds 7 bases that match TRBD1. This clonotype was obtained from a young woman with stable Graves' hyperthyroidism. Some clones in this sample may be carry-over from other donors' samples. Donor details come from another sample of the same person, matched by shared clones. Sequencing was done on a sample of peripheral blood. The DNA sequence is TGTGCCAGCACCCCGAAGACAGGGCGAAGGACTGAAGCTTTCTTT. Its protein reads: CASTPKTGRRTEAFF.